This entry describes one T cell receptor beta chain. Its antigen remains unknown. The record originates from a study of CXCR3-negative and CXCR3-positive naive CD8 T cells. CD8+ T cell subsets were each sorted in triplicate, approximately 300,000 cells apiece. With UMI labels, 5' RACE was used to prepare the TRB cDNA libraries. TCRdb reprocessed the 5' RACE reads and keeps a single row for each CDR3 protein, giving no DNA. The sample has approximately 100,000 distinct CDR3 sequences. Germline V lookup: CDR1 LNHDA, CDR2 SQIVND (reference sequence). This CDR3 region has 13 residues. Study-level results: Diversity proved comparably high across both naive subsets and much lower in memory CD8+ cells. Surface CD5 looked about the same in the naive subsets, so the authors worked out TCR strength from TRB CDR3 properties. In CXCR3-positive naive cells, the TRB CDR3s were more hydrophobic than in CXCR3-negative naive cells.

This chain links TRBV19 with TRBJ2-7; there is no DNA to check the TCRdb D call of TRBD1. The sequence came from a human donor in good health. Some clones in this sample may be carry-over from other donors' samples. The material sequenced was naive CXCR3+ CD8+ T cells from blood. The subset denotes: CD45RO-CCR7+CD27+CD95- naive CD8+ T cells expressing CXCR3 (TNR3+). CDR3: CASNEGGSYEQYF.